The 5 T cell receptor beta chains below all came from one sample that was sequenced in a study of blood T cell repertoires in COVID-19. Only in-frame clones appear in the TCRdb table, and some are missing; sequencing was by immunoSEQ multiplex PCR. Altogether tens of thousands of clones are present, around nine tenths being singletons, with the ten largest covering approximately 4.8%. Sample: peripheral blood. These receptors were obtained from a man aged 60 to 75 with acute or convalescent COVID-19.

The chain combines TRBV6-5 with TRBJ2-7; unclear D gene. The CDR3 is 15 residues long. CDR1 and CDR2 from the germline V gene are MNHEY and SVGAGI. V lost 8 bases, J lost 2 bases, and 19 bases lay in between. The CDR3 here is CASESLGGAAYEQYF. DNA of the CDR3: TGTGCCAGCGAATCCCTTGGCGGCGCCGCCTACGAGCAGTACTTC.

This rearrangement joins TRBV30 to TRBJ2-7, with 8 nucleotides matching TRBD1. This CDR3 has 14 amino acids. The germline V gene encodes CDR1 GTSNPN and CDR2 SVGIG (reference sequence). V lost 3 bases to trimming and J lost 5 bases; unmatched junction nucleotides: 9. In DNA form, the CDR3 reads TGTGCCTGGAGCAGGGCAGGGGGCTTGAACGAGCAGTACTTC. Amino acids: CAWSRAGGLNEQYF.

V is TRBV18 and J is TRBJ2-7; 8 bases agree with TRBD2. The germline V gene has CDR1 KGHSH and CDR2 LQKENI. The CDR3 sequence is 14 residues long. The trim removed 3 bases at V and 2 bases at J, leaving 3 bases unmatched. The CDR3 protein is CASSPGLGTYEQYF. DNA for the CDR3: TGTGCCAGCTCACCGGGACTAGGAACCTACGAGCAGTACTTC.

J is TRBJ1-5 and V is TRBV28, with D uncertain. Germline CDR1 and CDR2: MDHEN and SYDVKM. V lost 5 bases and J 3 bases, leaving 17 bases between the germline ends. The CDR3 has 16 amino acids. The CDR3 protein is CASSPSPRLLNQPQHF. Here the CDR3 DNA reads TGTGCCAGCAGTCCATCCCCGAGACTGCTCAATCAGCCCCAGCATTTT.

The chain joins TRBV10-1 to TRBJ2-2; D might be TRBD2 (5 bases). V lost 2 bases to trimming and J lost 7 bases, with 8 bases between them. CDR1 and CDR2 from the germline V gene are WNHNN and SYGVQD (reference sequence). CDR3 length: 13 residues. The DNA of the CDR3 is TGCGCCAGCAGTGAGATGAGGGTCGGGGAGCTGTTTTTT. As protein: CASSEMRVGELFF.